The sequence of this T cell receptor beta chain was determined in a study of blood T cell repertoires in COVID-19. At the level of the study: From T cells, B-cell-depleted T cells, or PBMCs came the material, which was cDNA or gDNA.

Germline V gives CDR1 LNHNV, CDR2 YYDKDF (reference sequence). Trimming cost V 0 bases and J 4 bases, with 5 bases left between them. This CDR3 comprises 13 residues. Study processing details: Reference gene primer amplification yielded estimated nucleated cell counts. The data were produced by immunoSEQ multiplex PCR, yet TCRdb's version contains in-frame clones alone and is incomplete. V and J calls and clone size are copied from that table; D and trimming were computed from the DNA. The data show about 400,000 clones, roughly 91% seen once. The receptor was derived from a woman aged 25 to 45 with acute or convalescent COVID-19. The sample was peripheral blood. The J gene is TRBJ2-3, the V gene TRBV15; D is undetermined. CDR3 nucleotides: TGTGCCACCAGCAGAGATCGGGCAGATACGCAGTATTTT. As protein: CATSRDRADTQYF.